The T cell receptor beta chain under discussion was sequenced for a study of OX40 agonist ivuxolimab in advanced cancers. Study-level results: Doses of 0.1 to 3.0 mg/kg were accompanied by clonal expansion of CD4+ and CD8+ blood T cells by week 6.

CDR3 length: 13 residues. V shed 6 bases, J shed 5 bases, and the junction held 6 bases outside the gene matches. Germline values: CDR1 MNHNY, CDR2 SVGAGI (reference sequence). Repertoires were generated with immunoSEQ multiplex PCR, while TCRdb's copy carries only in-frame clones and drops some. The sample gives tens of thousands of clones, 91% of which show up once; 8.7% is in the top ten. In the case of this clone: What it binds is unknown.

The chain combines TRBV6-6 with TRBJ1-2; 7 positions agree with TRBD1. This receptor was taken from an adult with an advanced solid tumor such as melanoma, head and neck, liver or kidney cancer. The input for sequencing was CD4+ or CD8+ T cells sorted from blood, taken in a trial of the OX40 agonist ivuxolimab. CDR3 sequence (DNA): TGTGCCAGCAGACGGGACAGTGGGTATGGCTACACCTTC. Translating it yields CASRRDSGYGYTF.